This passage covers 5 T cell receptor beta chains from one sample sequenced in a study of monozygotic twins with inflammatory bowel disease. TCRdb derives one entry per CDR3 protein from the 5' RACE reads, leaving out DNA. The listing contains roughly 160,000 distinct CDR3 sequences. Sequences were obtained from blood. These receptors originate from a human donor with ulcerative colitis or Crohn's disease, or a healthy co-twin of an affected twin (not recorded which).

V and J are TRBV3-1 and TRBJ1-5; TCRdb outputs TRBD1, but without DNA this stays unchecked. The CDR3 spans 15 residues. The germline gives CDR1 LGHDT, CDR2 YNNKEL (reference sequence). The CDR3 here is CASSHSGSSNQPQHF. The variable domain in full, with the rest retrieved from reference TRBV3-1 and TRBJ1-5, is DTAVSQTPKYLVTQMGNDKSIKCEQNLGHDTMYWYKQDSKKFLKIMFSYNNKELIINETVPNRFSPKSPDKAHLNLHINSLELGDSAVYFCASSHSGSSNQPQHFGDGTRLSIL.

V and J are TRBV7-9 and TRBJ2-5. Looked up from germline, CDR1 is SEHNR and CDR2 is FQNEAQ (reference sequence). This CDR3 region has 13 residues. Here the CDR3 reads CASSSAAGETQYF.

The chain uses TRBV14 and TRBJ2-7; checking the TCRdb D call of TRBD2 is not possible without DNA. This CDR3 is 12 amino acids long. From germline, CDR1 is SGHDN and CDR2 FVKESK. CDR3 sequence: CASSRLYYEQYF. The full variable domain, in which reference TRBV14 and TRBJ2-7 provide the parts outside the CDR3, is EAGVTQFPSHSVIEKGQTVTLRCDPISGHDNLYWYRRVMGKEIKFLLHFVKESKQDESGMPNNRFLAERTGGTYSTLKVQPAELEDSGVYFCASSRLYYEQYFGPGTRLTVT.

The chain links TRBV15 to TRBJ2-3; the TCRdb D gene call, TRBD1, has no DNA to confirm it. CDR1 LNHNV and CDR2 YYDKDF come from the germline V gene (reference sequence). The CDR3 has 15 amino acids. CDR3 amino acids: CATSRERQSTDTQYF. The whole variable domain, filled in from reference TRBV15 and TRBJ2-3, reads DAMVIQNPRYQVTQFGKPVTLSCSQTLNHNVMYWYQQKSSQAPKLLFHYYDKDFNNEADTPDNFQSRRPNTSFCFLDIRSPGLGDTAMYLCATSRERQSTDTQYFGPGTRLTVL.

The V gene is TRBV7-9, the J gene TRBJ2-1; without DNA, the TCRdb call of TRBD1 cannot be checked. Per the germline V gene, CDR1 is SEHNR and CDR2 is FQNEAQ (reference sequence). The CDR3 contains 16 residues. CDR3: CASSSQRGVPYNEQFF.